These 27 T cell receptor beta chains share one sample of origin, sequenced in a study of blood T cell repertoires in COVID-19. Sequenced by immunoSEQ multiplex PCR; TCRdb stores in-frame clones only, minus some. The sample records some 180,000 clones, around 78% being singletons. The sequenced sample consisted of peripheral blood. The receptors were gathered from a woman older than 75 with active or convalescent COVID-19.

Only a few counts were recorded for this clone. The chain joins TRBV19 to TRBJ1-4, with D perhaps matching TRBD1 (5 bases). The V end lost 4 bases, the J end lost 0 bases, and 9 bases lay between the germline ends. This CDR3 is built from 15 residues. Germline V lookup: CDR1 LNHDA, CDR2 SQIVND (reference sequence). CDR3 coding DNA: TGTGCCAGTAGTACAGGGCTTACAACTAATGAAAAACTGTTTTTT. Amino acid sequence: CASSTGLTTNEKLFF.

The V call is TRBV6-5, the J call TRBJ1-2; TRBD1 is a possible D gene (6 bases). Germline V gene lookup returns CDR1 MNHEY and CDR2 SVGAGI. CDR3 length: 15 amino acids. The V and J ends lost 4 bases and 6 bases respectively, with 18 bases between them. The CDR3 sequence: CASSSPRGGRDGYTF. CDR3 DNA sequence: TGTGCCAGCAGTTCCCCTCGGGGGGGCCGGGATGGCTACACCTTC.

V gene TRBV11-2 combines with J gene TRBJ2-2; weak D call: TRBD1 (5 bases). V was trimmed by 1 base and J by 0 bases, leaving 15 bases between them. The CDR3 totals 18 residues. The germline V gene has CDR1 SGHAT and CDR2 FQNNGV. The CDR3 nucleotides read TGTGCCAGCAGCTTAGCCCTGAACACAGGTGCGAACACCGGGGAGCTGTTTTTT. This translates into CASSLALNTGANTGELFF.

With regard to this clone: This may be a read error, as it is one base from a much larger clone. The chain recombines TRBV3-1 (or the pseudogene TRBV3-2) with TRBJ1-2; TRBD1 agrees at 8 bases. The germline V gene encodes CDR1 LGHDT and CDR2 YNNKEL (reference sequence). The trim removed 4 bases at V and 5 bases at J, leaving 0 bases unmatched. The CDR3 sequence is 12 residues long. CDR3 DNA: TGTGCCAGCAGCCGACAGGGGTATGGCTACACCTTC. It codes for CASSRQGYGYTF.

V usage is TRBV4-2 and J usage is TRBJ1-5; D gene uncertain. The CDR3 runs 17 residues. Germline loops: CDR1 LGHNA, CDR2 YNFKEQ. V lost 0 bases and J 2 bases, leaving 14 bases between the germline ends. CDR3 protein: CASSQDRSTTRNQPQHF. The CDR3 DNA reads TGTGCCAGCAGCCAAGATCGCTCTACGACACGCAATCAGCCCCAGCATTTT.

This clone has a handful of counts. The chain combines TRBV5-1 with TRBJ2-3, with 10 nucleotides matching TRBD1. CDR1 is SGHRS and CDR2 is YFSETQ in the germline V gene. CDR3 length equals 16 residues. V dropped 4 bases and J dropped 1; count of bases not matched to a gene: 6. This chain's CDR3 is CASSARDRGRTDTQYF. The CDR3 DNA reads TGCGCCAGCAGCGCCCGGGACAGGGGTCGCACAGATACGCAGTATTTT.

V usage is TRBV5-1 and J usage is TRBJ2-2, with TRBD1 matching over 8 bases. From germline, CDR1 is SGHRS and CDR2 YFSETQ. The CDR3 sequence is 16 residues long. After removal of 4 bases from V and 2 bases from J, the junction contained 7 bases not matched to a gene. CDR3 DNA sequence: TGCGCCAGCAGCCCAATGACAGGGGCCAACACCGGGGAGCTGTTTTTT. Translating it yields CASSPMTGANTGELFF.

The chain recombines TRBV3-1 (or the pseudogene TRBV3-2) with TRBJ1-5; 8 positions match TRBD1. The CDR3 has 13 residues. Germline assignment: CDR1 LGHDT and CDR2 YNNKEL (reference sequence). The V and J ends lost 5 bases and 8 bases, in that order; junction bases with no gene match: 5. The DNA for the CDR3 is TGTGCCAGCAGCTACAGGGGGATGGAGCCCCAGCATTTT. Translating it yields CASSYRGMEPQHF.

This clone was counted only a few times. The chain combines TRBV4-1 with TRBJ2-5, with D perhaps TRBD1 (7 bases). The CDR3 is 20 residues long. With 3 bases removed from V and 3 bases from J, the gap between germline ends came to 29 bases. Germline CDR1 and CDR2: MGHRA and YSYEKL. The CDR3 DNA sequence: TGCGCCAGCAGCCAGGAGGGAGGAAGTTTAGGAGGGGGCAAAAAAGAGACCCAGTACTTC. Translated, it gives CASSQEGGSLGGGKKETQYF.

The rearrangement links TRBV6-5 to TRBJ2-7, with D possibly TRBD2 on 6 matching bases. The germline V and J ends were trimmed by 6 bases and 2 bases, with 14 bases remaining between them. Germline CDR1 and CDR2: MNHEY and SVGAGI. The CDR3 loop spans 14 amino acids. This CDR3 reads CASSGGGEPYEQYF. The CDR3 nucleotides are TGTGCCAGCAGCGGCGGAGGGGAGCCCTACGAGCAGTACTTC.

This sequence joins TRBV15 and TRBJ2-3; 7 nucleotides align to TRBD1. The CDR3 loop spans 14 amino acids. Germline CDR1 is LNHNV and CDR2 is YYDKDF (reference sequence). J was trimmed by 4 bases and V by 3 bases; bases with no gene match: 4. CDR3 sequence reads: CATSSRQGADTQYF. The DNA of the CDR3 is TGTGCCACCAGCAGTAGACAGGGCGCAGATACGCAGTATTTT.

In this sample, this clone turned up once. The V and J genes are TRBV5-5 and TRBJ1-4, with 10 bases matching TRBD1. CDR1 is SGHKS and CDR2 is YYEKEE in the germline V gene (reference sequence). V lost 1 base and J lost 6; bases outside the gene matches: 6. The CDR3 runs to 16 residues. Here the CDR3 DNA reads TGTGCCAGCAGCTTGCATCCCGGGACAGGGGATGAAAAACTGTTTTTT. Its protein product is CASSLHPGTGDEKLFF.

CDR3 sequence reads: CASRGGKREGETQYF. In DNA, the CDR3 is TGTGCCAGCAGGGGGGGCAAGCGGGAGGGCGAGACCCAGTACTTC. This chain joins TRBV2 and TRBJ2-5; TRBD2 matches at 10 bases. J lost 5 bases, V lost 6 bases, and 9 bases had no gene match. Germline lookup yields CDR1 SNHLY and CDR2 FYNNEI. The CDR3 spans 15 residues.

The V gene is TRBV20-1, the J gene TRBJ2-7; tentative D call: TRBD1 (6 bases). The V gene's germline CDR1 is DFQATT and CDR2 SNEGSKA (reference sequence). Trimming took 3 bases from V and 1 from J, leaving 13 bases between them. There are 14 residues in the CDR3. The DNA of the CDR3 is TGCAGTGCTAGTCGGACAGAACCTTCCTACGAGCAGTACTTC. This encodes CSASRTEPSYEQYF.

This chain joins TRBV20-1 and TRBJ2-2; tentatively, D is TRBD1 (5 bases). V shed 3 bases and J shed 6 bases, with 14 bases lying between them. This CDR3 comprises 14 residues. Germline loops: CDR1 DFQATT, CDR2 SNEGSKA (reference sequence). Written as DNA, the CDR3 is TGCAGTGCTAGTCGGCAGGGTGGGGCCGGGGAGCTGTTTTTT. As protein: CSASRQGGAGELFF.

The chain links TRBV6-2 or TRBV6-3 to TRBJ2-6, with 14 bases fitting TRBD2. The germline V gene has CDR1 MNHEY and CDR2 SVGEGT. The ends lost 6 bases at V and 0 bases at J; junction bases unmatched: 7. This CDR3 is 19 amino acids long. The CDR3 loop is CASSWTSGGPISGANVLTF. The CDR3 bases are TGTGCCAGCAGCTGGACTAGCGGGGGGCCAATCTCTGGGGCCAACGTCCTGACTTTC.

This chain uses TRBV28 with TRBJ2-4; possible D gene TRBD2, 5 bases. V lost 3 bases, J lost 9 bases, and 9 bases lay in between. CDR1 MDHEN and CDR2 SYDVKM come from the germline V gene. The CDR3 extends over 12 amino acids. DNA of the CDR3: TGTGCCAGCAGTTTGGGAGCTGGCATTCAGTACTTC. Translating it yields CASSLGAGIQYF.

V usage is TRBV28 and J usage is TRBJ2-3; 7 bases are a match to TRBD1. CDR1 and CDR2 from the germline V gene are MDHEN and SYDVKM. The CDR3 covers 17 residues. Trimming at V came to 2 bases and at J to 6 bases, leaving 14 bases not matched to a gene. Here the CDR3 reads CASSLPNINDRADTQYF. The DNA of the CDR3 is TGTGCCAGCAGTTTACCCAATATAAACGACAGGGCGGATACGCAGTATTTT.

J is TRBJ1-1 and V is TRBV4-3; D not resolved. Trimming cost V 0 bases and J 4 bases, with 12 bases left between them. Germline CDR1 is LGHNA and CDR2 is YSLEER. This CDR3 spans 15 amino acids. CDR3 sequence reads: CASSQDRGYGTEAFF. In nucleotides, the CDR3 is TGCGCCAGCAGCCAAGATAGAGGGTATGGCACTGAAGCTTTCTTT.

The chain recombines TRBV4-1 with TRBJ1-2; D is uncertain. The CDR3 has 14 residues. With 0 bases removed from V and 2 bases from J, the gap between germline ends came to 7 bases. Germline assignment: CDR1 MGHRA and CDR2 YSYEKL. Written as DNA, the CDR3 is TGCGCCAGCAGCCAAGATGGCCCCAACTATGGCTACACCTTC. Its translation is CASSQDGPNYGYTF.

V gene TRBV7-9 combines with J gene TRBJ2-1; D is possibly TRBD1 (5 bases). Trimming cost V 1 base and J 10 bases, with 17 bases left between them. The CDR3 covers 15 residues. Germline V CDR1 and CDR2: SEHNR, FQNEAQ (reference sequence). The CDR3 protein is CASSLVQYGHREQFF. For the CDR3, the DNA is TGTGCCAGCAGCTTAGTGCAGTATGGACACAGAGAGCAGTTCTTC.

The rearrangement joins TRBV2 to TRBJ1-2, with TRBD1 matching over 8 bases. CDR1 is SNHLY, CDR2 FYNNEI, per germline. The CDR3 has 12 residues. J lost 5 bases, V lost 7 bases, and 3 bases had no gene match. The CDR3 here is CASNDRGYGYTF. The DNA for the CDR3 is TGTGCCAGCAACGACAGGGGTTATGGCTACACCTTC.

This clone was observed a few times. CDR3 sequence (DNA): TGTGCCACCAGCAGAGGGACAGGGGGCTCTGGAAACACCATATATTTT. This encodes CATSRGTGGSGNTIYF. The chain recombines TRBV15 with TRBJ1-3; 10 nucleotides agree with TRBD1. This CDR3 spans 16 amino acids. Germline CDR1 is LNHNV and CDR2 is YYDKDF (reference sequence). J gave up 0 bases and V 1 base, and 0 bases lay outside the gene matches.

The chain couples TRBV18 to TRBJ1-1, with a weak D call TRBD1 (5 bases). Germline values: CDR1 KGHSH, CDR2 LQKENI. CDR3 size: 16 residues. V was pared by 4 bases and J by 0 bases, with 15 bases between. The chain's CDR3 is CASSLRSPGVNTEAFF. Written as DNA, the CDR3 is TGTGCCAGCTCACTTCGCTCACCGGGGGTGAACACTGAAGCTTTCTTT. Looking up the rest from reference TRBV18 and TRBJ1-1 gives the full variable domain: NAGVMQNPRHLVRRRGQEARLRCSPMKGHSHVYWYRQLPEEGLKFMVYLQKENIIDESGMPKERFSAEFPKEGPSILRIQQVVRGDSAAYFCASSLRSPGVNTEAFFGQGTRLTVV.

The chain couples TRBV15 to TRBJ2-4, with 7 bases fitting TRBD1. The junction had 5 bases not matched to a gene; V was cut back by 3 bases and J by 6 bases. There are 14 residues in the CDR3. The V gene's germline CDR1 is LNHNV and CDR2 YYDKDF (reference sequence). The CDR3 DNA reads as TGTGCCACCAGCAGGACAGGGTTAGGAAACATTCAGTACTTC. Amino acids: CATSRTGLGNIQYF.

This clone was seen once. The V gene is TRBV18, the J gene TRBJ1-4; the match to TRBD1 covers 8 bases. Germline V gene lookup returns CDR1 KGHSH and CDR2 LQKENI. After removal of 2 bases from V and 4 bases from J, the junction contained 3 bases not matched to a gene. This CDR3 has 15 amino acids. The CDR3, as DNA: TGTGCCAGCTCACCAAGGACAGGGAATAATGAAAAACTGTTTTTT. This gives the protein CASSPRTGNNEKLFF.

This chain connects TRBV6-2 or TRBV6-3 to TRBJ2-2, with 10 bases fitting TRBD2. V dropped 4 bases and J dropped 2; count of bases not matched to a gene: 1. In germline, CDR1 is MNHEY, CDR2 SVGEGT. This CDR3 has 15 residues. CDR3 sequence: CASSLAGGNTGELFF. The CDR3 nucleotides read TGTGCCAGCAGTTTAGCGGGGGGTAACACCGGGGAGCTGTTTTTT.